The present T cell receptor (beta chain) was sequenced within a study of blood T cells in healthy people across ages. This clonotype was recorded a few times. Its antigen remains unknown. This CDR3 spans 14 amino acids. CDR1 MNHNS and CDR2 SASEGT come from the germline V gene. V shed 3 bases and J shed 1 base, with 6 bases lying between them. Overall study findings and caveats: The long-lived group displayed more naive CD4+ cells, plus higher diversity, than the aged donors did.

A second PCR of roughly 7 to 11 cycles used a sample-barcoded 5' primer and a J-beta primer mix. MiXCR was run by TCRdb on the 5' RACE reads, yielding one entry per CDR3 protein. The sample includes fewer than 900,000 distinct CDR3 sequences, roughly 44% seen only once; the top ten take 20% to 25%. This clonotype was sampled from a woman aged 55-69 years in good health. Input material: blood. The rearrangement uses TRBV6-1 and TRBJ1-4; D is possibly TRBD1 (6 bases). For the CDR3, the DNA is TGTGCCAGCAGTGAGACAGGAACTAATGAAAAACTGTTTTTT. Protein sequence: CASSETGTNEKLFF.